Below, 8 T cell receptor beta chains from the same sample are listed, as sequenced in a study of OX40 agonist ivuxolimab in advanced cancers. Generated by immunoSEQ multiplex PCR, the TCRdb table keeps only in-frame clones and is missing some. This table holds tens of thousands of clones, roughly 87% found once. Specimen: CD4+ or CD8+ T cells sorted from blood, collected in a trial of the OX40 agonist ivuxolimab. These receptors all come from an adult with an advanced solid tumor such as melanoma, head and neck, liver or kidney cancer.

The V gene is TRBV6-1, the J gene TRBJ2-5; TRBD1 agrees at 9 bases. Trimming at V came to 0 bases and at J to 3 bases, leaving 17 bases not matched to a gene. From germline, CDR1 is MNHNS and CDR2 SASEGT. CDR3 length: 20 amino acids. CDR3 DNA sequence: TGTGCCAGCAGTGAAGCGCCCCTTGGGACAGGGAGGTTTAGGGAAGAGACCCAGTACTTC. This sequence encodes CASSEAPLGTGRFREETQYF.

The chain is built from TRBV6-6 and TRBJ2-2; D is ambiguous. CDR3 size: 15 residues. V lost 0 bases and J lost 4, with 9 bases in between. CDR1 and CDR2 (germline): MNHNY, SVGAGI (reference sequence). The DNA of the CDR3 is TGTGCCAGCAGTTACTCACAAACACCCACCGGGGAGCTGTTTTTT. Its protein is CASSYSQTPTGELFF.

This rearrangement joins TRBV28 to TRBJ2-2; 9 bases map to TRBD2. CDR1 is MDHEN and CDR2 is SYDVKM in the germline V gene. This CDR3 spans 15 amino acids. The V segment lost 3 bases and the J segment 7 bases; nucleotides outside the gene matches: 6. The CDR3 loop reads CASSFPSGEGGELFF. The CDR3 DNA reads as TGTGCCAGCAGTTTTCCTAGCGGGGAAGGCGGGGAGCTGTTTTTT.

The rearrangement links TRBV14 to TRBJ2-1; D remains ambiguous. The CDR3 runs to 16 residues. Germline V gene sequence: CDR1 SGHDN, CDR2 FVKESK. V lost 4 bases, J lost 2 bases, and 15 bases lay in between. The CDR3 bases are TGTGCCAGCAGCCCCCTCCCAGTGGGCCCCTACAATGAGCAGTTCTTC. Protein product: CASSPLPVGPYNEQFF.

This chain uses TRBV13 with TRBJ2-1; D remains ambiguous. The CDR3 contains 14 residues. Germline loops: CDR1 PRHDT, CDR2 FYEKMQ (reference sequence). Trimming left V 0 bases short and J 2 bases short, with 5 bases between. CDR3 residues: CASSLGGTYNEQFF. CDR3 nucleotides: TGTGCCAGCAGCTTAGGAGGGACCTACAATGAGCAGTTCTTC.

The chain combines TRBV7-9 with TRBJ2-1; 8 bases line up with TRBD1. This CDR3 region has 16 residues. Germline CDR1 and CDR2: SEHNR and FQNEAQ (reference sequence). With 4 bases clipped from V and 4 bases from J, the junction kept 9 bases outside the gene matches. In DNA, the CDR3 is TGTGCCAGCAGCTCGACAGGGGACCTAACTTACAATGAGCAGTTCTTC. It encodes CASSSTGDLTYNEQFF.

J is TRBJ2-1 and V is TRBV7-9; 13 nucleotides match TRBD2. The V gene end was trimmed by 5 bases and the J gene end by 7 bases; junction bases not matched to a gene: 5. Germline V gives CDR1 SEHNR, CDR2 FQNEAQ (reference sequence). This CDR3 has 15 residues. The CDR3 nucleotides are TGTGCCAGCAGCGCTGGACTAGCGGGGGAGAATGAGCAGTTCTTC. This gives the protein CASSAGLAGENEQFF.

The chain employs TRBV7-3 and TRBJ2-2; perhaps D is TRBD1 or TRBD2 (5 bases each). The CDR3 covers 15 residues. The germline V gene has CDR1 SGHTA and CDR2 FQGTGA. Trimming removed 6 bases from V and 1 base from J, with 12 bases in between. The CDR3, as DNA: TGTGCCAGCAGGACCGGGACGGAGAACACCGGGGAGCTGTTTTTT. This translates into CASRTGTENTGELFF.